This T cell receptor (beta chain) was obtained from a study of response to subunit inactivated influenza vaccine. TCRdb reprocessed the RT-PCR reads via MiXCR and lists one record per CDR3 protein. The data hold 500,000 to 550,000 distinct CDR3 sequences, with 7.6% observed a single time. Study-wide results and caveats: New T cells are recruited in small numbers by each seasonal influenza vaccination, according to the authors' suggestion.

Germline assignment: CDR1 ENHRY and CDR2 SYGVKD. The length of the CDR3 is 15 residues. Trimming cost V 2 bases and J 0 bases, with 11 bases left between them. This clonotype was detected ten times or more. Antigen specificity is unknown. This receptor was taken from a man between 50 and 69 years old who received an inactivated influenza vaccine. The sequencing here drew on PBMCs from blood, taken less than 25 months after vaccination. This chain uses TRBV10-3 with TRBJ2-7, with D possibly matching TRBD1 (5 bases). The DNA for the CDR3 is TGTGCCATCAGTGAGGGGGCAGCAAGCTCCTACGAGCAGTACTTC. Translation gives CAISEGAASSYEQYF.